The 29 T cell receptor beta chains below come from one sample, sequenced in a study of PD-1 blockade in classical Hodgkin lymphoma. Documented time point: cycle 4 day 1 (C4D1), after six to seven weeks of nivolumab. All the patients suffered relapse after autologous stem cell transplantation, and brentuximab vedotin exposure differed. Starting with thawed PBMCs, CD4+ T cells were purified by magnetic negative selection. Using immunoSEQ multiplex PCR, the repertoire was profiled, and TCRdb retains in-frame clones only, with some absent. The sample carries about 32,000 clones, about 90% recorded once. Sequenced material: CD4+ T cells from blood, taken before the fourth cycle of nivolumab. Receptors originate from a human donor with classical Hodgkin lymphoma.

J is TRBJ2-7 and V is TRBV28; unclear D gene. This CDR3 contains 11 residues. Germline V gene sequence: CDR1 MDHEN, CDR2 SYDVKM. V was trimmed by 3 bases and J by 6 bases, leaving 6 bases between them. The CDR3 loop is CASSFFGEQYF. The CDR3 nucleotides are TGTGCCAGCAGTTTTTTTGGCGAGCAGTACTTC.

V is TRBV5-1 and J is TRBJ1-1; D not certain. The CDR3 loop spans 13 amino acids. The V end lost 0 bases, the J end lost 6 bases, and 9 bases lay between the germline ends. CDR1 SGHRS and CDR2 YFSETQ come from the germline V gene. The CDR3 region has the DNA TGCGCCAGCAGCTTGGACATAGCCGCTGAAGCTTTCTTT. This encodes CASSLDIAAEAFF.

In its sample, this clone was seen a few times. V usage is TRBV7-3 and J usage is TRBJ1-1, with a weak D call TRBD1 (5 bases). The V end was cut by 5 bases, the J end by 5 bases, with 12 bases between. In germline, CDR1 is SGHTA, CDR2 FQGTGA. The CDR3 is 13 residues long. The CDR3 protein is CASSQDRGTEAFF. The CDR3 DNA follows: TGTGCCAGCAGCCAAGACAGAGGGACTGAAGCTTTCTTT.

This clone showed up just a few times. The V call is TRBV5-1, the J call TRBJ1-1, with D perhaps matching TRBD1 (6 bases). In germline, CDR1 is SGHRS, CDR2 YFSETQ. The CDR3 totals 15 residues. The V end lost 4 bases, the J end lost 0 bases, and 13 bases lay between the germline ends. In DNA form, the CDR3 reads TGCGCCAGCAGCGCGTCGACAGGAATGAACACTGAAGCTTTCTTT. This translates into CASSASTGMNTEAFF.

V is TRBV2 and J is TRBJ2-1; the match to TRBD2 covers 16 bases. J was trimmed by 4 bases and V by 6 bases; bases with no gene match: 12. Germline V gene data show CDR1 as SNHLY and CDR2 as FYNNEI. The CDR3 consists of 19 residues. The DNA for the CDR3 is TGTGCCAGCAGGGGGGGACTAGCGGGAGGGATGAGTCCGTACAATGAGCAGTTCTTC. It specifies CASRGGLAGGMSPYNEQFF.

The genes are TRBV19 and TRBJ1-2; D is undetermined. The germline gives CDR1 LNHDA, CDR2 SQIVND (reference sequence). The CDR3 spans 11 residues. The ends were cut back, 7 bases at V and 1 base at J, with 4 bases in the middle. CDR3 sequence reads: CASNFNYGYTF. In nucleotides, the CDR3 is TGTGCCAGTAATTTTAACTATGGCTACACCTTC.

This clone was found once. This chain joins TRBV28 and TRBJ1-1; the D is unclear. V was clipped by 7 bases and J by 2 bases, with 20 bases between them. Germline V gene data show CDR1 as MDHEN and CDR2 as SYDVKM. This CDR3 comprises 16 residues. The CDR3 DNA is TGTGCCAGCAACGATTACCCTGGCCGGGGTAACACTGAAGCTTTCTTT. Translating it yields CASNDYPGRGNTEAFF.

The chain joins TRBV5-1 to TRBJ1-1; a possible D gene is TRBD1 (6 bases). Germline V gene sequence: CDR1 SGHRS, CDR2 YFSETQ. The CDR3 has 15 amino acids. Trimming removed 0 bases from V and 1 base from J, with 10 bases in between. The CDR3 spells CASSLVGGPNTEAFF. CDR3 coding DNA: TGCGCCAGCAGCTTGGTAGGGGGACCGAACACTGAAGCTTTCTTT.

In regard to this clone: One end of the junction varies from germline; a read error may be responsible. The V and J genes are TRBV23-1 and TRBJ1-1; D gene uncertain. TRBV23-1 is filed as an ORF, its function uncertain. The CDR3 is 11 residues long. This CDR3 is CASSHPGPRLF. The CDR3 nucleotides read TGCGCCAGCAGTCACCCCGGCCCGAGACTCTTT.

The J gene is TRBJ2-5, the V gene TRBV12-1; the D call TRBD1 from the table was never checked on the DNA. TRBV12-1 is a documented pseudogene. CDR3 size: 16 residues. The CDR3 here is CASSYLAAGLQETQYF. The CDR3 nucleotides read TGTGCCAGCAGCTATTTGGCGGCAGGGCTCCAAGAGACCCAGTACTTC.

This chain links TRBV2 with TRBJ1-2; possibly TRBD1 for D (6 bases). This CDR3 has 11 residues. Trimming stripped 6 bases from V and 10 bases from J, with 12 bases between. Germline V gene lookup returns CDR1 SNHLY and CDR2 FYNNEI. The CDR3 region has the DNA TGTGCCAGCAGAGAGACAGGTCTCTACACCTTC. Encoded protein: CASRETGLYTF.

This clone has a handful of counts. The chain recombines TRBV7-9 with TRBJ1-2; D may be TRBD1 (6 bases). V lost 6 bases and J lost 7, with 15 bases in between. Per germline, CDR1 SEHNR and CDR2 FQNEAQ (reference sequence). CDR3 length equals 13 residues. The CDR3: CASRAQGTRGYTF. The DNA of the CDR3 is TGTGCCAGCAGGGCACAGGGAACTCGTGGCTACACCTTC.

The chain recombines TRBV6-1 with TRBJ1-5; 7 nucleotides match TRBD1. The germline V gene has CDR1 MNHNS and CDR2 SASEGT. The CDR3 is 15 residues long. With 7 bases clipped from V and 2 bases from J, the junction kept 8 bases outside the gene matches. The CDR3 spells CASTRTGTGNQPQHF. The DNA for the CDR3 is TGTGCCAGCACTAGGACAGGCACGGGCAATCAGCCCCAGCATTTT.

The J gene is TRBJ2-7, the V gene TRBV11-2; 9 nucleotides line up with TRBD1. The CDR3 has 15 residues. The V and J ends lost 6 bases and 2 bases, in that order; junction bases with no gene match: 8. Germline V gene sequence: CDR1 SGHAT, CDR2 FQNNGV. In nucleotides, the CDR3 is TGTGCCAGCAGAGGCCGGGACAGGGACCCCTACGAGCAGTACTTC. This encodes CASRGRDRDPYEQYF.

Here the CDR3 DNA reads TGTGCCAGTAGTATTGTCCTAGCGGGGGACTATACGCAGTATTTT. Protein sequence: CASSIVLAGDYTQYF. This chain uses TRBV19 with TRBJ2-3, with 10 bases matching TRBD2. Germline CDR1 LNHDA, CDR2 SQIVND (reference sequence). The CDR3 is made up of 15 amino acids. V trimming: 3 bases; J trimming: 7 bases; junction bases outside the gene matches: 7.

The chain recombines TRBV28 with TRBJ2-1; TRBD2 might be the D (6 bases). Germline V gene data show CDR1 as MDHEN and CDR2 as SYDVKM. The CDR3 totals 15 residues. Trimming cost V 5 bases and J 5 bases, with 16 bases left between them. CDR3 loop: CASSPQGSGNNEQFF. The CDR3 DNA reads as TGTGCCAGCAGTCCCCAGGGTAGCGGTAACAATGAGCAGTTCTTC.

The J gene is TRBJ1-5, the V gene TRBV15; no clear D. This CDR3 contains 14 residues. Germline values: CDR1 LNHNV, CDR2 YYDKDF (reference sequence). V dropped 0 bases and J dropped 10 bases, with 13 bases sitting between them. In DNA, the CDR3 is TGTGCCACCAGCAGAGATAAAGGGTTACAACCCCAGCATTTT. Its protein product is CATSRDKGLQPQHF. The full variable domain, with the rest looked up from reference TRBV15 and TRBJ1-5, is DAMVIQNPRYQVTQFGKPVTLSCSQTLNHNVMYWYQQKSSQAPKLLFHYYDKDFNNEADTPDNFQSRRPNTSFCFLDIRSPGLGDTAMYLCATSRDKGLQPQHFGDGTRLSIL.

The V and J genes are TRBV10-1 and TRBJ1-1; 7 nucleotides line up with TRBD1. Germline values: CDR1 WNHNN, CDR2 SYGVQD (reference sequence). J was trimmed by 1 base and V by 7 bases; bases with no gene match: 6. The CDR3 length is 14 residues. The CDR3 sequence is CASNGTAENTEAFF. The CDR3 DNA follows: TGCGCCAGCAACGGGACAGCCGAGAACACTGAAGCTTTCTTT.

The chain has TRBV30 and TRBJ1-6; D is perhaps TRBD1 (6 bases). Trimming cost V 5 bases and J 8 bases, with 13 bases left between them. Germline V gene data show CDR1 as GTSNPN and CDR2 as SVGIG (reference sequence). The CDR3 length is 13 residues. CDR3 bases: TGTGCCTGGGGGGTGGCAGGGGATTCACCCCTCCACTTT. This codes for CAWGVAGDSPLHF.

The V gene is TRBV10-3, the J gene TRBJ1-2; 8 bases match TRBD1. V dropped 0 bases and J dropped 8; count of bases not matched to a gene: 2. The CDR3 contains 13 residues. The germline CDR1 and CDR2 sequences are ENHRY and SYGVKD. The CDR3 reads CAISESTGVGYTF. The CDR3 bases are TGTGCCATCAGTGAGTCGACAGGGGTAGGCTACACCTTC.

The V call is TRBV30, the J call TRBJ2-7; D is unclear. The V gene lost 2 bases and the J gene lost 3 bases, with 8 bases spanning the gap. The germline gives CDR1 GTSNPN, CDR2 SVGIG (reference sequence). The CDR3 length is 12 residues. In nucleotides, the CDR3 is TGTGCCTGGAGTCCGGGTATCTACGAGCAGTACTTC. This codes for CAWSPGIYEQYF. The full variable domain, completed using reference TRBV30 and TRBJ2-7, is SQTIHQWPATLVQPVGSPLSLECTVEGTSNPNLYWYRQAAGRGLQLLFYSVGIGQISSEVPQNLSASRPQDRQFILSSKKLLLSDSGFYLCAWSPGIYEQYFGPGTRLTVT.

This chain joins TRBV30 and TRBJ1-4, with TRBD1 matching over 11 bases. With 2 bases clipped from V and 7 bases from J, the junction kept 12 bases outside the gene matches. The CDR3 is 17 amino acids. CDR1 and CDR2 (germline): GTSNPN, SVGIG (reference sequence). The CDR3 region has the DNA TGTGCCTGGAGTTCGAAACCGGGACAGGGGGTGCCTGAAAAACTGTTTTTT. Translated: CAWSSKPGQGVPEKLFF. The whole variable domain, filled in from reference TRBV30 and TRBJ1-4, reads SQTIHQWPATLVQPVGSPLSLECTVEGTSNPNLYWYRQAAGRGLQLLFYSVGIGQISSEVPQNLSASRPQDRQFILSSKKLLLSDSGFYLCAWSSKPGQGVPEKLFFGSGTQLSVL.

The chain links TRBV13 to TRBJ2-1; TRBD2 matches at 7 bases. Germline assignment: CDR1 PRHDT and CDR2 FYEKMQ (reference sequence). The CDR3 loop spans 16 amino acids. V dropped 0 bases and J dropped 5; count of bases not matched to a gene: 7. CDR3 protein: CASSLGLLANNNEQFF. The CDR3 bases are TGTGCCAGCAGCTTAGGTCTACTAGCGAACAACAATGAGCAGTTCTTC.

This clone was recorded a few times. The chain uses TRBV28 and TRBJ1-2; tentatively, D is TRBD1 (5 bases). Germline CDR1 MDHEN, CDR2 SYDVKM. Trimming shortened V by 5 bases and J by 7 bases, and 8 bases separated the two germline ends. The CDR3 totals 11 residues. The DNA for the CDR3 is TGTGCCAGCAGTGTGGGGGGTGGCTACACCTTC. Residues: CASSVGGGYTF.

The CDR3 nucleotides read TGTGCCAGCAGCTTACCCGGGGAGCCAGACTATGGCTACACCTTC. Amino acid sequence: CASSLPGEPDYGYTF. The J gene is TRBJ1-2, the V gene TRBV5-6; D unclear. CDR3 length equals 15 residues. V lost 2 bases and J lost 3, with 14 bases in between. Germline V lookup: CDR1 SGHDT, CDR2 YYEEEE.

The chain uses TRBV4-1 and TRBJ2-7; 10 nucleotides line up with TRBD2. With 2 bases clipped from V and 7 bases from J, the junction kept 8 bases outside the gene matches. Germline V gene sequence: CDR1 MGHRA, CDR2 YSYEKL. The CDR3 is 15 residues long. The CDR3 spells CASSQRAGGPWEQYF. DNA for the CDR3: TGCGCCAGCAGCCAAAGAGCGGGAGGGCCCTGGGAGCAGTACTTC.

The V gene is TRBV30, the J gene TRBJ1-2, with TRBD1 matching over 7 bases. Germline V gene data show CDR1 as GTSNPN and CDR2 as SVGIG (reference sequence). Trimming cost V 5 bases and J 0 bases; bases outside gene matches: 6. The CDR3 contains 14 residues. CDR3 loop: CAWVRTGPNYGYTF. The CDR3 region has the DNA TGTGCCTGGGTTCGGACAGGCCCTAACTATGGCTACACCTTC.

This chain joins TRBV28 and TRBJ1-4; D is ambiguous. The CDR3 covers 14 residues. Trimming shortened V by 5 bases and J by 0 bases, and 7 bases separated the two germline ends. Germline assignment: CDR1 MDHEN and CDR2 SYDVKM. The CDR3: CASSPGTTNEKLFF. For the CDR3, the DNA is TGTGCCAGCAGTCCCGGGACAACTAATGAAAAACTGTTTTTT.

The V and J genes are TRBV28 and TRBJ1-1; tentatively, D is TRBD1 (5 bases). Trimming stripped 5 bases from V and 5 bases from J, with 15 bases between. Per germline, CDR1 MDHEN and CDR2 SYDVKM. This CDR3 region has 14 residues. CDR3 loop: CASSTAGVRTEAFF. The CDR3, as DNA: TGTGCCAGCAGTACCGCGGGGGTTCGAACTGAAGCTTTCTTT.